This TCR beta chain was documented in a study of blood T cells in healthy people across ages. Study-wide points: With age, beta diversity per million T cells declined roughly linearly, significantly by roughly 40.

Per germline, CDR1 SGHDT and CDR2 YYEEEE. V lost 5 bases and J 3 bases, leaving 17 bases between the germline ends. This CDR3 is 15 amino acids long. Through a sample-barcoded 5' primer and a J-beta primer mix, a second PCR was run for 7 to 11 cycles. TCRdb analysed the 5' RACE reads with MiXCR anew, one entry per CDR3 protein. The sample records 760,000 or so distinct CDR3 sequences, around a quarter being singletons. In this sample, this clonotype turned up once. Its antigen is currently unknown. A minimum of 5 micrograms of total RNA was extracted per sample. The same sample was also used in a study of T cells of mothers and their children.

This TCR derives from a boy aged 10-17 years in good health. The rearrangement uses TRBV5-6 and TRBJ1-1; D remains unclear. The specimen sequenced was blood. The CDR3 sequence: CASRLTAAGHTEAFF. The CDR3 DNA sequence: TGTGCCAGCAGGTTAACGGCAGCCGGTCACACTGAAGCTTTCTTT.